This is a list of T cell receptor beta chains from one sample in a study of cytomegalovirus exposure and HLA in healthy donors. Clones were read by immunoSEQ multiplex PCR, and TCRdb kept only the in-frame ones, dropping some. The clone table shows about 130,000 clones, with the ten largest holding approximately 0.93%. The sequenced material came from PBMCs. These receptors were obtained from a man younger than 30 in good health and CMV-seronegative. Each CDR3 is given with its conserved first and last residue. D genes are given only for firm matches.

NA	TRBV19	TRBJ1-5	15	TGTGCCAGTAGCATCTCCGGCAGGAGCAATCAGCCCCAGCATTTT	CASSISGRSNQPQHF
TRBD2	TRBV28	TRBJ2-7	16	TGTGCCAGCAGTCAAACGACTAGCGGGAGGCCCTACGAGCAGTACTTC	CASSQTTSGRPYEQYF
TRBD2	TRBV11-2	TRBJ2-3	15	TGTGCCAGCAGCTTAAGAGCGGGAATTGGAGATACGCAGTATTTT	CASSLRAGIGDTQYF
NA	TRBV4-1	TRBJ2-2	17	TGCGCCAGCAGCCAAGATGAGGAGACAGGAGACACCGGGGAGCTGTTTTTT	CASSQDEETGDTGELFF
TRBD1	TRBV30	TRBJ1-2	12	TGTGCCTGGAGGGGACAGGGTTATGGCTACACCTTC	CAWRGQGYGYTF
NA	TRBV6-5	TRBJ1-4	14	TGTGCCAGCAGACCGACAAGGACAAATGAAAAACTGTTTTTT	CASRPTRTNEKLFF
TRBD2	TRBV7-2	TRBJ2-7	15	TGTGCCAGCAGCTTAAGCGGGGCGGGGAGCTACGAGCAGTACTTC	CASSLSGAGSYEQYF
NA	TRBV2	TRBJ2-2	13	TGTGCCAGCAGTGGGGGACTCCCCGGGGAGCTGTTTTTT	CASSGGLPGELFF
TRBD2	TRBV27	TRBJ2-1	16	TGTGCCAGCAGACGACTAGCCAGAGGGACTTATAATGAGCAGTTCTTC	CASRRLARGTYNEQFF
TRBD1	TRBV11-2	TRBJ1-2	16	TGTGCCAGCAGGCCTACCGGGACAGGGGGTCGTGAGGGCTACACCTTC	CASRPTGTGGREGYTF
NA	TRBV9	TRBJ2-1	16	TGTGCCAGCAGCGTAGTGGCAGGGGGGAATAGCAATGAGCAGTTCTTC	CASSVVAGGNSNEQFF
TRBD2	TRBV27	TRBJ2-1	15	TGTGCCAGCAACGACCTAGCGGGGGATCACAATGAGCAGTTCTTC	CASNDLAGDHNEQFF
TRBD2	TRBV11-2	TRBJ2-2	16	TGTGCCAGCAGCTTAATAGCGGGAGGGCCGACCGGGGAGCTGTTTTTT	CASSLIAGGPTGELFF
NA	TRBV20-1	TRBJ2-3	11	TGCAGTGCTAGCAGTTCGAATACGCAGTATTTT	CSASSSNTQYF
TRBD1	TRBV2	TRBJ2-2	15	TGTGCCAGCAGTGGGGACAGGGGGCCCTCCGGGGAGCTGTTTTTT	CASSGDRGPSGELFF
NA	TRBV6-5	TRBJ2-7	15	TGTGCCAGCAGTTACTTCGACACCCACTCCTACGAGCAGTACTTC	CASSYFDTHSYEQYF
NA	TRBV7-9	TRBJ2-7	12	TGTGCCAGCAGCTTACCGAGCTACGAGCAGTACTTC	CASSLPSYEQYF
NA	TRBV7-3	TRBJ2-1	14	TGTGCCAGCAGCTTAAGGGGGCCGTCTTCGGAGCAGTTCTTC	CASSLRGPSSEQFF
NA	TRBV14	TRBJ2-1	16	TGTGCCAGCAGCCAAGGCTCGAGGAGGCCCTACAATGAGCAGTTCTTC	CASSQGSRRPYNEQFF
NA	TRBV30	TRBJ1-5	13	TGTGCCTGGAGTGAGGGGCCAAATCAGCCCCAGCATTTT	CAWSEGPNQPQHF
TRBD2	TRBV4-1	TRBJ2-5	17	TGCGCCAGCAGCCATCCTGGGGCGGGGAGGGTGCGAGAGACCCAGTACTTC	CASSHPGAGRVRETQYF
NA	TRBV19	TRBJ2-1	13	TGTGCCAGTAGTACCCAAAGGGGAGGTGAGCAGTTCTTC	CASSTQRGGEQFF
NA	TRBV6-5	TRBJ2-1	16	TGTGCCAGCAGTTACATTCTCCGGGGCTCCTACAATGAGCAGTTCTTC	CASSYILRGSYNEQFF
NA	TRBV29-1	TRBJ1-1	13	TGCAGCGTTTTTAGTCTACCGAACACTGAAGCTTTCTTT	CSVFSLPNTEAFF
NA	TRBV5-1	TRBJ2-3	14	TGCGCCAGCAGCTTGGACGTCCCGGCAGATACGCAGTATTTT	CASSLDVPADTQYF
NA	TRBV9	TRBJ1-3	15	TGTGCCAGCAGCGTAGGGGCAGTCTCTGGAAACACCATATATTTT	CASSVGAVSGNTIYF
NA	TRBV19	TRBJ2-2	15	TGTGCCAGTAGTACCCGGACAGCGAACACCGGGGAGCTGTTTTTT	CASSTRTANTGELFF
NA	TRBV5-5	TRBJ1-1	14	TGTGCCAGCAGCTTCGGACTTCCGAACACTGAAGCTTTCTTT	CASSFGLPNTEAFF
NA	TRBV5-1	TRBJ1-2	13	TGCGCCAGCAGCTTGTCCAGGTCTTGGGGCTACACCTTC	CASSLSRSWGYTF
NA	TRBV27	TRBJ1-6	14	TGTGCCGTTCAGGGGATAACCTATAATTCACCCCTCCACTTT	CAVQGITYNSPLHF
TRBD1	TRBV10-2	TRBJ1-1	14	TGCGCCACCAGAGACAGGGGACCGGACACTGAAGCTTTCTTT	CATRDRGPDTEAFF
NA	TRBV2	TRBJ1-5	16	TGTGCCAGCAGTGAAGTTAGGGGCCTAAACAATCAGCCCCAGCATTTT	CASSEVRGLNNQPQHF
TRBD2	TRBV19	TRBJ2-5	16	TGTGCCAGTAGTATTTATCCTAGCGGGTTAGAAGAGACCCAGTACTTC	CASSIYPSGLEETQYF
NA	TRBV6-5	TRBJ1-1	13	TGTGCCAGCAGGGTACAGGGTATCACTGAAGCTTTCTTT	CASRVQGITEAFF
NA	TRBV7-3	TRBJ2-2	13	TGTGCCAGCAGCTCACAGGACACCGGGGAGCTGTTTTTT	CASSSQDTGELFF
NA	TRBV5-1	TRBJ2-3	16	TGCGCCAGCAGCTTGGGTGAGCGGAGCTCCACAGATACGCAGTATTTT	CASSLGERSSTDTQYF
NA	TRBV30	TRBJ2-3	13	TGTGCCTGGAGTTCGGGACTTACAGATACGCAGTATTTT	CAWSSGLTDTQYF